This T cell receptor beta chain was recorded in a study of shared clonotypes between healthy human individuals. Some clones are missing from TCRdb's copy, which holds only in-frame ones; the method was immunoSEQ multiplex PCR. The sample lists roughly 660,000 clones, less than 95% occurring once. With respect to this clone: The junction shows a germline mismatch at one end, possibly a read error.

Germline V gene data show CDR1 as LNHNV and CDR2 as YYDKDF (reference sequence). The CDR3 contains 16 residues. The source of this sequence is a man in his late teens or twenties in good health. Some clones in this sample may be carry-over from other donors' samples. Sequenced: memory CD8+ T cells from PBMCs. Noted subset: CD45RO+ cells pooled with CCR7-negative TemRA cells. The chain couples TRBV15 to TRBJ2-1; 7 bases align to TRBD2. CDR3 amino acids: CATSPRGGTSSNEQFF. The CDR3 bases are TGTGCCACCAGCCCTCGGGGAGGGACGTCCTCCAATGAGCAGTTCTTC.